The sequence of this T cell receptor (beta chain) was determined in a study of early T cells in non-severe SARS-CoV-2 infection. About the study: Unpaired chains resulted from sequencing bulk RNA of unsorted whole blood. Points from the study as a whole: Private and CD4 specificities were missed by VDJdb matching, which favored anti-spike CD8 responses.

As regards this clonotype: Its antigen remains unidentified.

The CDR3 loop spans 13 amino acids. CDR1 is MNHEY, CDR2 SVGEGT, per germline. Trimming left V 0 bases short and J 4 bases short, with 4 bases between. Unique molecular identifiers tagged individual cDNA molecules. TCRdb ran MiXCR on the 5' RACE reads and lists one entry per CDR3 protein. In the table there are 97,000 or so distinct CDR3 sequences, about 12% of which are singletons. This chain links TRBV6-2 or TRBV6-3 with TRBJ1-5; D not resolved. Input material: whole blood. This clonotype originated in an adult who was a healthcare worker with PCR-confirmed SARS-CoV-2 infection or an uninfected control (not recorded which). The CDR3 sequence: CASSYSANQPQHF. As DNA, the CDR3 is TGTGCCAGCAGTTACTCGGCTAATCAGCCCCAGCATTTT.